This T cell receptor (beta chain) was identified in a study of cytomegalovirus exposure and HLA in healthy donors. The study, taken as a whole, reports: Donors were assumed by presence/absence analyses to have roughly uniform sequencing depth. Immune exposure information comprised only CMV serostatus. Reportedly, cytomegalovirus status was diagnosed with high sensitivity and specificity.

Germline V gene data show CDR1 as ENHRY and CDR2 as SYGVKD. The CDR3 is 16 residues long. V gave up 4 bases and J gave up 5 bases, with 18 bases separating them. Researchers ran the PCR with 60 Vbeta and 13 Jbeta primers. Using immunoSEQ multiplex PCR, the repertoire was profiled, and TCRdb retains in-frame clones only, with some absent. The repertoire consists of about 200,000 clones, with about 86% occurring once and the leading ten covering under 2%. Of note for this clone: Its antigen is not known.

V gene TRBV10-3 combines with J gene TRBJ2-1; D might be TRBD2 (6 bases). The sample was PBMCs. The clonotype was recovered from a man aged 40-49 years in good health and CMV-seropositive. The DNA for the CDR3 is TGTGCCATCAGTGGTACGTTGGGGCGGGGAAACAATGAGCAGTTCTTC. Its translation: CAISGTLGRGNNEQFF.